The next 13 T cell receptor beta chains were all read from a single sample in a study of shared clonotypes between healthy human individuals. Generated by immunoSEQ multiplex PCR, the TCRdb table keeps only in-frame clones and is missing some. The data contain some 2 million clones, 85% to 95% of them singletons. CD45RO-negative CD8 cells positively selected for CCR7 made up the naive population, which excluded terminally differentiated effector memory CD45RA+ cells. The sequenced material came from naive CD8+ T cells sorted from blood. The source is a man younger than 35 in good health.

The chain combines TRBV2 with TRBJ2-1, with TRBD1 as a possible D gene (5 bases). CDR1 and CDR2 (germline): SNHLY, FYNNEI. This CDR3 is built from 16 residues. Trimming removed 7 bases at V and 0 bases at J, with 16 bases between. Here the CDR3 DNA reads TGTGCCAGCAAGGCTCTGGACACTTACTCCTACAATGAGCAGTTCTTC. Amino acid sequence: CASKALDTYSYNEQFF.

The chain recombines TRBV7-6 with TRBJ2-3; 8 nucleotides match TRBD2. Germline V gives CDR1 SGHVS, CDR2 FNYEAQ. The length of the CDR3 is 16 residues. J was trimmed by 3 bases and V by 2 bases; bases with no gene match: 7. CDR3 residues: CASSLTTSGLTDTQYF. In DNA form, the CDR3 reads TGTGCCAGCAGCTTAACAACTAGCGGATTAACAGATACGCAGTATTTT.

The chain uses TRBV5-8 and TRBJ1-1; D gene ambiguous. V was pared by 0 bases and J by 5 bases, with 8 bases between. CDR1 and CDR2 (germline): SGHTS, YDEGEE. The length of the CDR3 is 13 residues. CDR3 residues: CASSLDIGTEAFF. The CDR3 DNA is TGTGCCAGCAGCTTGGACATCGGGACTGAAGCTTTCTTT.

This chain joins TRBV25-1 and TRBJ2-5, with D possibly being TRBD2 (5 bases). The CDR3 spans 14 residues. Between the trimmed V and J ends, which lost 2 bases and 5 bases, there was a span of 12 bases. Germline CDR1 MGHDK, CDR2 SYGVNS. This CDR3 is CASSETNSGETQYF. Written as DNA, the CDR3 is TGTGCCAGCAGTGAAACAAACTCGGGGGAGACCCAGTACTTC.

The rearrangement uses TRBV6-1 and TRBJ2-7; possibly TRBD1 or TRBD2 for D (6 bases each). Germline CDR1 is MNHNS and CDR2 is SASEGT. The CDR3 is 14 residues long. With 3 bases removed from V and 3 bases from J, the gap between germline ends came to 12 bases. The CDR3 DNA is TGTGCCAGCAGTGACGGGGGCATAAACTACGAGCAGTACTTC. Protein sequence: CASSDGGINYEQYF.

This rearrangement joins TRBV7-2 to TRBJ2-1; 8 positions match TRBD2. The germline gives CDR1 SGHTA, CDR2 FQGNSA. J gave up 3 bases and V 5 bases, and 12 bases lay outside the gene matches. The CDR3 is 17 residues long. CDR3 residues: CASSLGEAGAYYNEQFF. CDR3 nucleotides: TGTGCCAGCAGCCTTGGGGAAGCGGGGGCCTACTACAATGAGCAGTTCTTC.

V is TRBV30 and J is TRBJ1-5, with TRBD1 matching over 10 bases. Trimming cost V 1 base and J 7 bases; bases outside gene matches: 7. The CDR3 runs to 15 residues. CDR1 and CDR2 from the germline V gene are GTSNPN and SVGIG (reference sequence). The CDR3 here is CAWSESGQGYQPQHF. CDR3 DNA: TGTGCCTGGAGTGAGTCGGGACAGGGGTACCAGCCCCAGCATTTT.

The chain uses TRBV7-3 and TRBJ2-1; 8 nucleotides align to TRBD1. This CDR3 has 15 amino acids. CDR1 and CDR2 (germline): SGHTA, FQGTGA. The trim removed 3 bases at V and 4 bases at J, leaving 5 bases unmatched. The CDR3 sequence is CASSLTGDTYNEQFF. Here the CDR3 DNA reads TGTGCCAGCAGCTTGACAGGGGATACGTACAATGAGCAGTTCTTC.

The V and J genes are TRBV29-1 and TRBJ2-2, with 11 bases that match TRBD1. V gave up 5 bases and J gave up 5 bases; unmatched junction bases: 4. Germline CDR1 and CDR2: SQVTM and ANQGSEA. The CDR3 contains 14 residues. The CDR3 region is CSVFGQGATGELFF. The CDR3 bases are TGCAGCGTTTTCGGACAGGGGGCGACCGGGGAGCTGTTTTTT.

This clone was picked up one time. This sample includes further DNA sequences coding for the same CDR3. The chain recombines TRBV5-6 with TRBJ2-7, with D tentatively TRBD2 (5 bases). This CDR3 region has 12 residues. Germline V gene lookup returns CDR1 SGHDT and CDR2 YYEEEE. The ends were cut back, 3 bases at V and 4 bases at J, with 8 bases in the middle. This CDR3 is CASSSGGYEQYF. CDR3 DNA: TGTGCCAGCAGCTCCGGCGGGTACGAGCAGTACTTC.

To note about this clone: This same CDR3 is encoded by further DNA sequences in the sample. The genes are TRBV19 and TRBJ2-7; tentatively, D is TRBD2 (6 bases). The V gene lost 5 bases and the J gene lost 7 bases, with 9 bases spanning the gap. This CDR3 is built from 11 residues. In germline, CDR1 is LNHDA, CDR2 SQIVND (reference sequence). CDR3 in DNA: TGTGCCAGTAGTTCCGGGAGTGAGCAGTACTTC. Encoded protein: CASSSGSEQYF.

This chain links TRBV11-1 with TRBJ1-4; possible D gene TRBD1, 5 bases. Germline CDR1 is SGHAT and CDR2 is FQDESV (reference sequence). The CDR3 runs to 14 residues. Between the trimmed V and J ends, which lost 4 bases and 2 bases, there was a span of 8 bases. The CDR3 sequence: CASSSRDTNEKLFF. DNA for the CDR3: TGTGCCAGCAGCTCCCGGGACACTAATGAAAAACTGTTTTTT. Full variable domain (remainder filled in from reference TRBV11-1 and TRBJ1-4): EAEVAQSPRYKITEKSQAVAFWCDPISGHATLYWYRQILGQGPELLVQFQDESVVDDSQLPKDRFSAERLKGVDSTLKIQPAELGDSAMYLCASSSRDTNEKLFFGSGTQLSVL.

The chain combines TRBV6-5 with TRBJ1-5; 9 bases fit TRBD1. Trimming cost V 4 bases and J 7 bases; bases outside gene matches: 5. There are 14 residues in the CDR3. The germline V gene encodes CDR1 MNHEY and CDR2 SVGAGI. The CDR3 DNA reads TGTGCCAGCAGTTGGGGACAGGGAGAACAGCCCCAGCATTTT. Protein: CASSWGQGEQPQHF.